This T cell receptor beta chain was identified in a study of T-cell memory formation after mild COVID-19. Across the whole study: TCR clusters mostly belonged to single donors. Study findings and constraints: Shrinking CD4+ clones resided mostly in CM and EM, and CD8+ ones in EMRA.

Each CDR3 protein gets one entry after TCRdb re-called the 5' RACE reads with MiXCR. The sample includes roughly 52,000 distinct CDR3 sequences, 9.5% of them seen just once. About this clonotype: What it binds is not known.

This CDR3 region has 13 residues. Germline values: CDR1 SGHRS, CDR2 YFSETQ. V was cut by 2 bases and J by 3 bases, with 9 bases left in between. This receptor was obtained from a man aged 18 to 29 who had mild COVID-19 (a few samples of this study predate the infection). Cell type and time point are not known. The chain uses TRBV5-1 and TRBJ2-7; D remains unclear. The sequencing input was PBMCs or a T cell subset sorted from them (not recorded which). Here the CDR3 DNA reads TGCGCCAGCAGCTTTCGTTCTGACTACGAGCAGTACTTC. Its protein product is CASSFRSDYEQYF.